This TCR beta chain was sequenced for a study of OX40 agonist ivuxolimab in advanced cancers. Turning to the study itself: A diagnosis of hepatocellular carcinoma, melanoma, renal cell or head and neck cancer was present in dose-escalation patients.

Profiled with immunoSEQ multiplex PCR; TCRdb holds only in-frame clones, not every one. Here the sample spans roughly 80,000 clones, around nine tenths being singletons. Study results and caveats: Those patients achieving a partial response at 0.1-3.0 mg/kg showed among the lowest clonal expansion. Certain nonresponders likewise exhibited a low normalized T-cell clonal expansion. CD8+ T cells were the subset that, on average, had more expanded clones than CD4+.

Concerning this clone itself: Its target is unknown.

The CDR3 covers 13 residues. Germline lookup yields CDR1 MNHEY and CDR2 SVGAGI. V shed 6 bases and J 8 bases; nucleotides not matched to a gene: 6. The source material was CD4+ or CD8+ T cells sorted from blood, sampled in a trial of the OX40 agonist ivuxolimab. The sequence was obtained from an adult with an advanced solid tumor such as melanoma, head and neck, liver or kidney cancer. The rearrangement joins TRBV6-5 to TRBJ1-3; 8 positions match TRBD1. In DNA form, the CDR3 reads TGTGCCAGCAGACGACAGGGGCAGGACACCATATATTTT. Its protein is CASRRQGQDTIYF.